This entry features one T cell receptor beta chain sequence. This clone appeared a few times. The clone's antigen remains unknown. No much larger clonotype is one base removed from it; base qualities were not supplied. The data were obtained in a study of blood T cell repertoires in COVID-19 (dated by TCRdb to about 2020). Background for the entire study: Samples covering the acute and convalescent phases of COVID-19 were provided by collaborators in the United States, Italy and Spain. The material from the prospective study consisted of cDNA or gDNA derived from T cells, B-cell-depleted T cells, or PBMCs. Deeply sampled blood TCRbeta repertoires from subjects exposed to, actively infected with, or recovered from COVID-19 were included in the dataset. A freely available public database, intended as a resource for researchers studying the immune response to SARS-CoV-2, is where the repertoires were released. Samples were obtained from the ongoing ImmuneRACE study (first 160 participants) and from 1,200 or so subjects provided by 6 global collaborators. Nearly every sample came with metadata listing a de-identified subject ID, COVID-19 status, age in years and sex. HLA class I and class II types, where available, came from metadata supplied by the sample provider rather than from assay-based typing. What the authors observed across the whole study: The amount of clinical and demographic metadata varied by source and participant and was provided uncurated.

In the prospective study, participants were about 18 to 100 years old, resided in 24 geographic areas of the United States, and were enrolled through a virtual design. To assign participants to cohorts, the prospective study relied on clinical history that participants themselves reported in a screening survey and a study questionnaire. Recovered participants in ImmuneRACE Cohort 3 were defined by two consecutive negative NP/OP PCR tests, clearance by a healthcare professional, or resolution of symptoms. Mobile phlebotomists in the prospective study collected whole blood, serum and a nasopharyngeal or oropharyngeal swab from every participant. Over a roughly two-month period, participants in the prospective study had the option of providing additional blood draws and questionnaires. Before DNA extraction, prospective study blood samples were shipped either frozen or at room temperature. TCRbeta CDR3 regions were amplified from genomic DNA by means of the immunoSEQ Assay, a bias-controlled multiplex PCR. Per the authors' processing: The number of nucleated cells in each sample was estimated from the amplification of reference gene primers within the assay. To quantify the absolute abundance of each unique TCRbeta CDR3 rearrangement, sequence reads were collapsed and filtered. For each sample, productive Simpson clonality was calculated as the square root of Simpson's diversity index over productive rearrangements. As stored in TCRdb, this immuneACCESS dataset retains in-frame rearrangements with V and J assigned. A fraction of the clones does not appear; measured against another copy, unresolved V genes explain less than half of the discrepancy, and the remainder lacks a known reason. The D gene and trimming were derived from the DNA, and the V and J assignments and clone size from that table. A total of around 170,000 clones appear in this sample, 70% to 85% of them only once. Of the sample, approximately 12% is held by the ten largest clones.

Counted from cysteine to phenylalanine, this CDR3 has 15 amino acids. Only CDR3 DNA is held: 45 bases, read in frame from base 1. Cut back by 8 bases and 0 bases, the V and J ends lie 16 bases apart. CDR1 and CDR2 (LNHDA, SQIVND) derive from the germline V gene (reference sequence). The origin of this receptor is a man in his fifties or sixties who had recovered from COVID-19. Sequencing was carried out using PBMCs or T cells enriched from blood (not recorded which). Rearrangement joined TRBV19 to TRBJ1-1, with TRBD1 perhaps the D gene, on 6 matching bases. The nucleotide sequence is TGTGCCAGTGACTCACCCAGGGGCTTGAACACTGAAGCTTTCTTT. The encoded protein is CASDSPRGLNTEAFF. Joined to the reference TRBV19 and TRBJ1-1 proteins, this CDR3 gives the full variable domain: DGGITQSPKYLFRKEGQNVTLSCEQNLNHDAMYWYRQDPGQGLRLIYYSQIVNDFQKGDIAEGYSVSREKKESFPLTVTSAQKNPTAFYLCASDSPRGLNTEAFFGQGTRLTVV.